This entry is about one T cell receptor beta chain. Sequencing used immunoSEQ multiplex PCR; TCRdb keeps in-frame clones, though not all of them. The sample consists of over 300,000 clones, over 75% of them appearing once. This sample was taken from a study of blood T cell repertoires in COVID-19. Looked up from germline, CDR1 is LNHDA and CDR2 is SQIVND (reference sequence). The CDR3 spans 14 residues. The junction had 3 bases not matched to a gene; V was cut back by 4 bases and J by 2 bases. V and J are TRBV19 and TRBJ2-7; 9 nucleotides align to TRBD2. This receptor was obtained from a woman between 40 and 55 years old who had recovered from COVID-19. Source material: PBMCs or T cells enriched from blood (not recorded which). CDR3 nucleotides: TGTGCCAGTAGTAGACAGCGGGAGGCCTACGAGCAGTACTTC. It codes for CASSRQREAYEQYF.